This TCR beta chain was documented in a study of T cell changes during pregnancy in multiple sclerosis. The germline V gene has CDR1 SGHKS and CDR2 YYEKEE (reference sequence). The CDR3 extends over 10 amino acids. Profiling relied on immunoSEQ multiplex PCR, and the TCRdb table lists in-frame clones only, not all of them. The profile shows about 100,000 clones, over 80% of them singletons. On this clone itself: The junction does not match germline at one end; this may be a read error.

Source: peripheral blood, taken after pregnancy. This clonotype originated in a female donor with multiple sclerosis, enrolled in a pregnancy study. The J gene is TRBJ1-1, the V gene TRBV5-5; D gene ambiguous. The CDR3 loop reads CASSSAGWVF. The CDR3 nucleotides read TGTGCCAGCAGCTCGGCAGGCTGGGTCTTT.